This TCR beta chain was captured in a study of beta chain features in type 1 diabetes. General observations from the study: Patients with Type 1 diabetes showed moderately but significantly shorter TCRB CDR3s in all four CD4+ subsets.

Germline CDR1 reads SEHNR; CDR2 reads FQNEAQ (reference sequence). This CDR3 is 16 amino acids long. V was clipped by 10 bases and J by 4 bases; unmatched bases: 14. Expressed TCRB transcripts were sequenced, since all the RNA that had been isolated was reverse transcribed. Naive, central memory and regulatory T cell samples yielded about 3.57 million reads on average. Produced via immunoSEQ multiplex PCR; TCRdb's table is partial and in-frame only. This sample has roughly 140,000 clones, with 11% found just once. This clone has more than one count but fewer than ten. Its matching antigen is unknown. The sample taken for sequencing was central memory CD4+ T cells from blood. This sequence joins TRBV7-9 and TRBJ2-1, with TRBD1 identical over 9 bases. This clonotype was obtained from a young man in good health. CDR3 loop: CATPLGTGKPYNEQFF. CDR3 nucleotides: TGTGCCACCCCGCTAGGGACAGGGAAGCCTTACAATGAGCAGTTCTTC.